These 12 T cell receptor beta chains share one sample of origin, sequenced in a study of blood T cell repertoires in COVID-19. Repertoires were generated with immunoSEQ multiplex PCR, while TCRdb's copy carries only in-frame clones and drops some. The sample has about 170,000 clones, approximately 90% seen once. Sequenced sample: peripheral blood. Receptors originate from a man over 45 who had recovered from COVID-19.

The CDR3 reads CASSLVTSSQDTQYF. CDR3 nucleotide sequence: TGTGCCAGCAGCTTAGTTACGTCTAGCCAAGATACGCAGTATTTT. The V and J genes are TRBV7-9 and TRBJ2-3, with D perhaps matching TRBD2 (5 bases). The V end lost 1 base, the J end lost 5 bases, and 13 bases lay between the germline ends. Germline loops: CDR1 SEHNR, CDR2 FQNEAQ (reference sequence). The CDR3 contains 15 residues.

The V call is TRBV19, the J call TRBJ1-5, with TRBD1 matching over 10 bases. The V gene's germline CDR1 is LNHDA and CDR2 SQIVND (reference sequence). This CDR3 comprises 16 residues. V gave up 5 bases and J gave up 0 bases; unmatched junction bases: 4. This chain's CDR3 is CASSPGTGVSNQPQHF. The DNA for the CDR3 is TGTGCCAGTAGTCCGGGGACAGGGGTTAGCAATCAGCCCCAGCATTTT.

This chain links TRBV5-1 with TRBJ2-1; no clear D. CDR1 SGHRS and CDR2 YFSETQ come from the germline V gene. Trimming left V 0 bases short and J 2 bases short, with 12 bases between. CDR3 length: 16 amino acids. The CDR3 DNA sequence: TGCGCCAGCAGCTTGGGGGTGGGCGTCGCCTACAATGAGCAGTTCTTC. It specifies CASSLGVGVAYNEQFF.

This clone was seen a single time. V usage is TRBV5-1 and J usage is TRBJ2-1; 11 nucleotides agree with TRBD2. V dropped 4 bases and J dropped 4; count of bases not matched to a gene: 7. The CDR3 sequence is 16 residues long. Germline lookup yields CDR1 SGHRS and CDR2 YFSETQ. CDR3 nucleotides: TGCGCCAGCAGCCTACCCGTAGCGGGAGGGTACAATGAGCAGTTCTTC. Residues: CASSLPVAGGYNEQFF.

V and J are TRBV24-1 and TRBJ2-7, with D maybe TRBD1 (8 bases). Trimming left V 4 bases short and J 5 bases short, with 14 bases between. The CDR3 spans 14 residues. The germline gives CDR1 KGHDR, CDR2 SFDVKD. The CDR3 coding sequence is TGTGCCACCAGTGAGGACAGGGAGGGCGACGAGCAGTACTTC. Protein sequence: CATSEDREGDEQYF.

This chain connects TRBV10-2 to TRBJ2-1, with 10 bases lining up with TRBD2. J lost 9 bases, V lost 0 bases, and 11 bases had no gene match. Germline-derived CDR1 and CDR2 are WSHSY and SAAADI. This CDR3 spans 17 amino acids. The DNA for the CDR3 is TGCGCCAGCAGTGAGTCATCTCGTGGACTAGCGGTTAGTGAGCAGTTCTTC. This encodes CASSESSRGLAVSEQFF.

The chain recombines TRBV2 with TRBJ1-1; D is possibly TRBD1 (6 bases). The V gene's germline CDR1 is SNHLY and CDR2 FYNNEI. The CDR3 consists of 14 residues. Trimming stripped 7 bases from V and 0 bases from J, with 12 bases between. The CDR3 nucleotides are TGTGCCAGCAACGAGGACAGCATGAACACTGAAGCTTTCTTT. Translated: CASNEDSMNTEAFF.

V gene TRBV6-2 or TRBV6-3 combines with J gene TRBJ1-1; D is uncertain. The CDR3 totals 16 residues. The V and J ends lost 3 bases and 0 bases respectively, with 14 bases between them. The germline gives CDR1 MNHEY, CDR2 SVGEGT. This CDR3 reads CASSYTLLTMNTEAFF. The CDR3 coding sequence is TGTGCCAGCAGTTATACTCTGTTAACCATGAACACTGAAGCTTTCTTT.

The CDR3 here is CATSDFGAGGYTF. The DNA for the CDR3 is TGTGCCACCAGTGATTTCGGGGCGGGAGGCTACACCTTC. The V call is TRBV24-1, the J call TRBJ1-2; possibly TRBD1 for D (5 bases). V was shortened by 1 base and J by 8 bases, with 10 bases between the two germline ends. CDR3 size: 13 residues. Germline CDR1 reads KGHDR; CDR2 reads SFDVKD.

This clone was recorded only once. The genes are TRBV7-8 and TRBJ1-2; 7 nucleotides match TRBD1. The CDR3 runs to 17 residues. CDR1 SGHVS and CDR2 FQNEAQ come from the germline V gene. Unmatched junction bases numbered 8, after V lost 1 base and J lost 0 bases. The CDR3 spells CASSLDGWDRSNYGYTF. The CDR3 nucleotides read TGTGCCAGCAGCTTAGACGGTTGGGACAGATCTAACTATGGCTACACCTTC. Complete variable domain (other parts from reference TRBV7-8 and TRBJ1-2): GAGVSQSPRYKVAKRGQDVALRCDPISGHVSLFWYQQALGQGPEFLTYFQNEAQLDKSGLPSDRFFAERPEGSVSTLKIQRTQQEDSAVYLCASSLDGWDRSNYGYTFGSGTRLTVV.

The V call is TRBV21-1, the J call TRBJ1-5; the listed D gene, TRBD1, was not tested against the DNA. TRBV21-1 is a pseudogene locus. The CDR3 has 18 amino acids. DNA of the CDR3: TGTGCCAGCAGCGCCTCTCCGGGACAGGGTTCCCCTAATCAGCCCCAGCATTTT. The encoded protein is CASSASPGQGSPNQPQHF.

This chain uses TRBV7-9 with TRBJ2-3; 8 bases are shared with TRBD2. Germline values: CDR1 SEHNR, CDR2 FQNEAQ (reference sequence). The CDR3 is 14 residues long. Trimming took 3 bases from V and 1 from J; bases not matched to a gene: 0. CDR3 loop: CASSFGGGTDTQYF. The CDR3 region has the DNA TGTGCCAGCAGCTTCGGGGGGGGCACAGATACGCAGTATTTT.